The 24 T cell receptor beta chains listed next were all sequenced from one sample in a study of cytomegalovirus exposure and HLA in healthy donors (dated 2017 in TCRdb). The library was built by means of the immunoSEQ multiplex PCR assay. For the multiplex PCR, a mixture combining 60 forward primers for TCR Vbeta segments and 13 reverse primers for TCR Jbeta segments was used. In TCRdb, the immuneACCESS table is reduced to in-frame sequences with V and J assigned. These tables do not hold every clone; where another copy was compared, an unresolved V gene accounts for under half, and the others remain unexplained. Counted in this sample were some 150,000 clones; less than 85% of them appeared once. Jointly, the top ten make up over 1.1% of the sample. The sequenced sample was PBMCs. The receptor source for this set is a man in his 60s in good health and CMV-seronegative.

The chain links TRBV5-6 to TRBJ1-1; D might be TRBD1 (5 bases). This CDR3 spans 13 amino acids. Trimming left V 6 bases short and J 5 bases short, with 14 bases between. Germline V CDR1 and CDR2: SGHDT, YYEEEE. CDR3 DNA: TGTGCCAGCACCATGCAACAGGTTACTGAAGCTTTCTTT. This translates into CASTMQQVTEAFF. The full variable domain, in which reference TRBV5-6 and TRBJ1-1 provide the parts outside the CDR3, is DAGVTQSPTHLIKTRGQQVTLRCSPKSGHDTVSWYQQALGQGPQFIFQYYEEEERQRGNFPDRFSGHQFPNYSSELNVNALLLGDSALYLCASTMQQVTEAFFGQGTRLTVV.

V gene TRBV4-1 combines with J gene TRBJ1-2; a weak D match, TRBD1 (6 bases). The CDR3 spans 15 residues. With 3 bases removed from V and 3 bases from J, the gap between germline ends came to 14 bases. From germline, CDR1 is MGHRA and CDR2 YSYEKL. In DNA, the CDR3 is TGCGCCAGCAGCCATCTAGACAGGAAGGACTATGGCTACACCTTC. This gives the protein CASSHLDRKDYGYTF.

The chain links TRBV29-1 to TRBJ1-3; D unclear. V gave up 4 bases and J gave up 4 bases, with 8 bases separating them. CDR1 and CDR2 (germline): SQVTM, ANQGSEA. CDR3 size: 12 residues. The CDR3 bases are TGCAGCGTTGGAGGGAACGGAAACACCATATATTTT. This encodes CSVGGNGNTIYF.

The chain couples TRBV6-5 to TRBJ2-7; 10 nucleotides match TRBD2. The V and J ends lost 5 bases and 4 bases, in that order; junction bases with no gene match: 8. The CDR3 totals 15 residues. CDR1 and CDR2 (germline): MNHEY, SVGAGI. CDR3 region: CASSPQAGGPYEQYF. The CDR3 DNA sequence: TGTGCCAGCAGTCCCCAAGCGGGAGGGCCTTACGAGCAGTACTTC.

This clone was seen more than once but under ten times. CDR3 sequence reads: CASSERSGRAREQYF. The CDR3 region has the DNA TGTGCCAGCAGTGAGCGGAGCGGGAGGGCCCGGGAGCAGTACTTC. The genes are TRBV6-1 and TRBJ2-7, with 10 positions matching TRBD2. There are 15 residues in the CDR3. Germline V CDR1 and CDR2: MNHNS, SASEGT. Trimming at V came to 3 bases and at J to 7 bases, leaving 9 bases not matched to a gene.

This clone has more than one count but fewer than ten. The V and J genes are TRBV28 and TRBJ2-5, with 10 bases aligning to TRBD1. The V and J ends lost 4 bases and 5 bases, in that order; junction bases with no gene match: 7. This CDR3 has 15 residues. CDR1 is MDHEN and CDR2 is SYDVKM in the germline V gene. The CDR3 DNA follows: TGTGCCAGCAGTTCATCGGGACAGGGGCGCGAGACCCAGTACTTC. Amino acid sequence: CASSSSGQGRETQYF.

The V and J genes are TRBV9 and TRBJ2-7; 7 bases agree with TRBD2. CDR1 is SGDLS, CDR2 YYNGEE, per germline. This CDR3 is built from 14 residues. The V gene end was trimmed by 4 bases and the J gene end by 3 bases; junction bases not matched to a gene: 7. The CDR3 DNA is TGTGCCAGCAGCCCGCTAGCGGATAACTACGAGCAGTACTTC. Its translation: CASSPLADNYEQYF.

V usage is TRBV7-6 and J usage is TRBJ2-1, with TRBD2 matching 8 bases. V dropped 1 base and J dropped 8; count of bases not matched to a gene: 7. The length of the CDR3 is 15 residues. Germline CDR1 and CDR2: SGHVS and FNYEAQ. In DNA form, the CDR3 reads TGTGCCAGCAGCTTAGACGTGAGCGGGAGCGATGAGCAGTTCTTC. Protein: CASSLDVSGSDEQFF. The full variable domain, with the rest looked up from reference TRBV7-6 and TRBJ2-1, is GAGVSQSPRYKVTKRGQDVALRCDPISGHVSLYWYRQALGQGPEFLTYFNYEAQQDKSGLPNDRFSAERPEGSISTLTIQRTEQRDSAMYRCASSLDVSGSDEQFFGPGTRLTVL.

The CDR3 protein is CASSRRQGEETQYF. CDR3 sequence (DNA): TGTGCCAGCAGTCGCAGACAGGGGGAAGAGACCCAGTACTTC. The V call is TRBV6-5, the J call TRBJ2-5, with 9 bases matching TRBD1. The CDR3 has 14 residues. Looked up from germline, CDR1 is MNHEY and CDR2 is SVGAGI. J lost 3 bases, V lost 5 bases, and 4 bases had no gene match.

The rearrangement links TRBV12-2 to TRBJ2-3; TRBD2, as called in the table, went unchecked against the DNA. TRBV12-2 is a documented pseudogene. The CDR3 spans 16 residues. CDR3 loop: CASRFEAGGRTDTQYF. As DNA, the CDR3 is TGTGCAAGTCGCTTCGAAGCGGGAGGGCGCACAGATACGCAGTATTTT.

J is TRBJ2-1 and V is TRBV7-8, with 10 bases aligning to TRBD2. Trimming cost V 0 bases and J 10 bases; bases outside gene matches: 6. This CDR3 has 15 amino acids. Germline values: CDR1 SGHVS, CDR2 FQNEAQ. The CDR3 loop reads CASSLAAGGQGEQFF. The DNA for the CDR3 is TGTGCCAGCAGCTTAGCAGCGGGGGGGCAGGGAGAGCAGTTCTTC.

For this clone: Other nucleotide sequences in the sample specify the same CDR3. V gene TRBV28 combines with J gene TRBJ2-5; tentatively, D is TRBD2 (5 bases). CDR1 MDHEN and CDR2 SYDVKM come from the germline V gene. This CDR3 is 12 amino acids long. V shed 6 bases and J shed 2 bases, with 7 bases lying between them. CDR3 protein: CASSPGQETQYF. CDR3 DNA: TGTGCCAGCAGCCCGGGGCAAGAGACCCAGTACTTC.

Worth noting for this clone: The identical CDR3 is also encoded by other nucleotide sequences in the sample. The J gene is TRBJ1-5, the V gene TRBV19, with 9 nucleotides matching TRBD1. V lost 6 bases, J lost 4 bases, and 1 base stayed unmatched. The CDR3 loop spans 13 amino acids. Germline V gene data show CDR1 as LNHDA and CDR2 as SQIVND (reference sequence). Written as DNA, the CDR3 is TGTGCCAGTAGCGGGACAGGGAATCAGCCCCAGCATTTT. It specifies CASSGTGNQPQHF.

This sequence joins TRBV5-1 and TRBJ2-7; TRBD1 aligns across 7 bases. Germline V gene lookup returns CDR1 SGHRS and CDR2 YFSETQ. The CDR3 length is 16 residues. V was clipped by 4 bases and J by 0 bases; unmatched bases: 10. CDR3 sequence reads: CASSPRPTGSSYEQYF. DNA for the CDR3: TGCGCCAGCAGCCCGCGCCCGACAGGGAGCTCCTACGAGCAGTACTTC.

CDR3 sequence (DNA): TGTGCCAGCAGCCTTTTCGGGAACTATGGCTACACCTTC. Protein product: CASSLFGNYGYTF. This chain links TRBV7-9 with TRBJ1-2; D unclear. From germline, CDR1 is SEHNR and CDR2 FQNEAQ (reference sequence). The CDR3 runs to 13 residues. V was trimmed by 5 bases and J by 2 bases, leaving 9 bases between them.

As for this clone: The junction does not match germline at one end; this may be a read error. The rearrangement uses TRBV7-9 and TRBJ2-1; 12 bases agree with TRBD2. From germline, CDR1 is SEHNR and CDR2 FQNEAQ (reference sequence). This CDR3 is built from 15 residues. Here the CDR3 DNA reads TGTGCCAGCAGCCTAGCGGGGGGGGATTACAATGAGCAGTTCTTC. It codes for CASSLAGGDYNEQFF.

The chain couples TRBV30 to TRBJ1-2; TRBD1 matches at 8 bases. This CDR3 contains 14 residues. Trimming took 8 bases from V and 4 from J; bases not matched to a gene: 12. Per the germline V gene, CDR1 is GTSNPN and CDR2 is SVGIG (reference sequence). CDR3 sequence reads: CAGSGPGGGYGYTF. CDR3 coding DNA: TGTGCCGGCTCTGGGCCAGGGGGCGGCTATGGCTACACCTTC. Complete variable domain (other parts from reference TRBV30 and TRBJ1-2): SQTIHQWPATLVQPVGSPLSLECTVEGTSNPNLYWYRQAAGRGLQLLFYSVGIGQISSEVPQNLSASRPQDRQFILSSKKLLLSDSGFYLCAGSGPGGGYGYTFGSGTRLTVV.

The V and J genes are TRBV11-2 and TRBJ2-5; possibly TRBD2 for D (5 bases). The CDR3 is 14 amino acids. CDR1 is SGHAT and CDR2 is FQNNGV in the germline V gene. V gave up 7 bases and J gave up 5 bases, with 17 bases separating them. CDR3 in DNA: TGTGCCAGCAACCACCCTGTCCGCGGGGAGACCCAGTACTTC. Its translation is CASNHPVRGETQYF.

This chain connects TRBV2 to TRBJ2-1; D may be TRBD2 (6 bases). CDR3 length: 15 residues. Trimming pared 10 bases from V and 2 bases from J, leaving 18 bases between. Germline-derived CDR1 and CDR2 are SNHLY and FYNNEI. For the CDR3, the DNA is TGTGCCACCGTTGGACGGGACTCCACCTACAATGAGCAGTTCTTC. Its translation is CATVGRDSTYNEQFF.

This clone was detected only a few times. The chain couples TRBV18 to TRBJ2-1; the D is unclear. Between the trimmed V and J ends, which lost 3 bases and 1 base, there was a span of 4 bases. This CDR3 is 13 amino acids long. Germline V CDR1 and CDR2: KGHSH, LQKENI. DNA of the CDR3: TGTGCCAGCTCACCCCCTTCCTACAATGAGCAGTTCTTC. Amino acid sequence: CASSPPSYNEQFF.

The rearrangement uses TRBV10-3 and TRBJ2-3, with D tentatively TRBD2 (7 bases). The germline gives CDR1 ENHRY, CDR2 SYGVKD. V shed 6 bases and J shed 2 bases, with 18 bases lying between them. The CDR3 runs 16 residues. CDR3 sequence reads: CAIRGGGALSTDTQYF. Written as DNA, the CDR3 is TGTGCCATCAGGGGCGGGGGCGCCCTCTCCACAGATACGCAGTATTTT.

The chain combines TRBV19 with TRBJ1-5, with TRBD1 as a possible D gene (6 bases). Germline loops: CDR1 LNHDA, CDR2 SQIVND (reference sequence). The V and J ends lost 3 bases and 3 bases respectively, with 12 bases between them. The CDR3 loop spans 15 amino acids. CDR3 in amino acids: CASSIVPGANQPQHF. In DNA form, the CDR3 reads TGTGCCAGTAGTATCGTTCCAGGGGCCAATCAGCCCCAGCATTTT.

The chain carries TRBV6-5 and TRBJ1-3; D might be TRBD1 (5 bases). The CDR3 contains 14 residues. Trimming stripped 4 bases from V and 3 bases from J, with 10 bases between. Germline CDR1 and CDR2: MNHEY and SVGAGI. The CDR3 DNA is TGTGCCAGCAGTTGGGGTAGGGGTGGAAACACCATATATTTT. This gives the protein CASSWGRGGNTIYF.

In this sample, this clone turned up a few times. J is TRBJ1-5 and V is TRBV19, with 7 bases identical to TRBD1. V gave up 5 bases and J gave up 2 bases; unmatched junction bases: 3. The germline gives CDR1 LNHDA, CDR2 SQIVND (reference sequence). The CDR3 has 14 amino acids. The CDR3 sequence: CASSQTGGNQPQHF. The CDR3 DNA reads TGTGCCAGTAGTCAAACAGGGGGCAATCAGCCCCAGCATTTT.